This record covers a single TCR beta chain. The sample belongs to a study of TIL therapy for anti-PD-1-resistant metastatic lung cancer. Regarding time point: pre-treatment sample, taken before nivolumab and TIL therapy. The tumor samples were excised metastases, mostly pleural nodules or supraclavicular lymph nodes. CDR1 and CDR2 from the germline V gene are SEHNR and FQNEAQ (reference sequence). The germline V and J ends were trimmed by 11 bases and 6 bases, with 4 bases remaining between them. The CDR3 consists of 8 residues. This was the immunoSEQ v3 assay. Assay used: immunoSEQ multiplex PCR; TCRdb lists only in-frame clones, some missing. The table lists about 100,000 clones, roughly 65% of them singletons, with approximately 11% in the top ten.

The chain carries TRBV7-9 and TRBJ1-1; D not resolved. The receptor comes from a person aged 25 to 85 with non-small cell lung cancer. The source material was tumor tissue, sampled at baseline. The CDR3 reads CADAEAFF. The DNA for the CDR3 is TGTGCCGACGCTGAAGCTTTCTTT.